Below, 21 T cell receptor beta chains from the same sample are listed, as sequenced in a study of cytomegalovirus exposure and HLA in healthy donors. The primer mix had 60 Vbeta and 13 Jbeta primers. This table comes from immunoSEQ multiplex PCR, and its TCRdb copy is limited to in-frame clones, with some not included. The sample includes approximately 140,000 clones, 70% to 80% of them seen just once. Sequenced material: PBMCs. All receptors derive from an older woman in good health and CMV-seropositive.

This chain links TRBV6-5 with TRBJ1-5; D might be TRBD1 (5 bases). Trimming took off 0 bases at V and 6 bases at J, with 12 bases between the two ends. The CDR3 extends over 15 amino acids. CDR1 and CDR2 from the germline V gene are MNHEY and SVGAGI. The CDR3 sequence: CASSYSTQGGQPQHF. DNA for the CDR3: TGTGCCAGCAGTTACTCGACCCAGGGTGGTCAGCCCCAGCATTTT.

DNA for the CDR3: TGCAGCGTCCAGCGGGGGACAGGGCCCAACGAGCAGTACTTC. This codes for CSVQRGTGPNEQYF. This chain connects TRBV29-1 to TRBJ2-7; D may be TRBD1 (9 bases). Per the germline V gene, CDR1 is SQVTM and CDR2 is ANQGSEA. V was shortened by 6 bases and J by 5 bases, with 20 bases between the two germline ends. CDR3 size: 14 residues.

This chain joins TRBV7-9 and TRBJ2-3, with TRBD1 matching 12 bases. The ends lost 5 bases at V and 5 bases at J; junction bases unmatched: 8. The CDR3 spans 16 residues. Germline-derived CDR1 and CDR2 are SEHNR and FQNEAQ (reference sequence). The CDR3: CASSRPGQGAKDTQYF. CDR3 nucleotide sequence: TGTGCCAGCAGCCGGCCGGGACAGGGGGCGAAAGATACGCAGTATTTT.

V and J are TRBV9 and TRBJ1-1; possibly TRBD1 for D (5 bases). Germline CDR1 and CDR2: SGDLS and YYNGEE. Trimming pared 3 bases from V and 0 bases from J, leaving 12 bases between. This CDR3 spans 15 amino acids. CDR3 nucleotide sequence: TGTGCCAGCAGCGCCAGGGTGGAGATGAACACTGAAGCTTTCTTT. Its translation: CASSARVEMNTEAFF.

This clone was counted a few times. The chain joins TRBV2 to TRBJ1-3, with TRBD1 matching over 7 bases. This CDR3 is built from 14 residues. Germline V CDR1 and CDR2: SNHLY, FYNNEI. V shed 6 bases and J 7 bases; nucleotides not matched to a gene: 9. The CDR3 bases are TGTGCCAGCAGAACCGGGACAGACGGGAACACCATATATTTT. This gives the protein CASRTGTDGNTIYF.

The V and J genes are TRBV21-1 and TRBJ1-2; the table names TRBD1, a call not compared with the DNA. TRBV21-1 has pseudogene status. This CDR3 is 13 amino acids long. CDR3 amino acids: CASSKVHRGWYTF. The CDR3 nucleotides are TGTGCCAGCAGCAAAGTACACAGGGGATGGTACACCTTC.

The chain links TRBV5-1 to TRBJ2-4, with 7 bases fitting TRBD1. The CDR3 has 15 amino acids. CDR1 is SGHRS, CDR2 YFSETQ, per germline. J gave up 0 bases and V 7 bases, and 7 bases lay outside the gene matches. The DNA for the CDR3 is TGCGCCAGCGGTTTAGGGACAGAAGCCAAAAACATTCAGTACTTC. Its protein is CASGLGTEAKNIQYF.

The chain has TRBV6-5 and TRBJ2-7, with D unresolved. Germline V gene lookup returns CDR1 MNHEY and CDR2 SVGAGI. The V gene lost 0 bases and the J gene lost 1 base, with 7 bases spanning the gap. The CDR3 has 14 residues. The DNA of the CDR3 is TGTGCCAGCAGTTACTCGGCAGATTCCTACGAGCAGTACTTC. It translates to CASSYSADSYEQYF.

This chain links TRBV6-5 with TRBJ1-5; D might be TRBD1 (5 bases). Trimming removed 6 bases at V and 3 bases at J, with 12 bases between. Germline CDR1 MNHEY, CDR2 SVGAGI. The CDR3 is 14 amino acids. DNA of the CDR3: TGTGCCAGCAGATTAGGGGAGGACAATCAGCCCCAGCATTTT. Its protein product is CASRLGEDNQPQHF.

The chain uses TRBV10-1 and TRBJ2-7; TRBD2 might be the D (6 bases). CDR1 and CDR2 (germline): WNHNN, SYGVQD (reference sequence). V lost 6 bases, J lost 3 bases, and 24 bases lay in between. The CDR3 length is 17 residues. CDR3 loop: CASRKHGASAVCYEQYF. CDR3 sequence (DNA): TGCGCCAGCAGGAAACACGGGGCTAGCGCCGTTTGCTACGAGCAGTACTTC.

With regard to this clone: The sample carries other DNA sequences with the same CDR3. The rearrangement joins TRBV5-1 to TRBJ1-4; D call uncertain. With 0 bases removed from V and 7 bases from J, the gap between germline ends came to 10 bases. This CDR3 region has 14 residues. CDR1 and CDR2 from the germline V gene are SGHRS and YFSETQ. The CDR3 DNA reads TGCGCCAGCAGCTTGGACGGGGTGGGTGAAAAACTGTTTTTT. This encodes CASSLDGVGEKLFF.

This clone has a single count. V gene TRBV7-2 combines with J gene TRBJ2-1, with D tentatively TRBD1 (5 bases). The CDR3 is 13 residues long. The V gene's germline CDR1 is SGHTA and CDR2 FQGNSA. Deletions cut 5 bases from V and 9 bases from J, with 14 bases between. DNA of the CDR3: TGTGCCAGCAGCCTGAAGGGTACAGGTGAGCAGTTCTTC. It codes for CASSLKGTGEQFF. The full variable domain, rest sourced from reference TRBV7-2 and TRBJ2-1, is GAGVSQSPSNKVTEKGKDVELRCDPISGHTALYWYRQSLGQGLEFLIYFQGNSAPDKSGLPSDRFSAERTGGSVSTLTIQRTQQEDSAVYLCASSLKGTGEQFFGPGTRLTVL.

This chain uses TRBV18 with TRBJ1-6; D is undetermined. Trimming shortened V by 2 bases and J by 8 bases, and 10 bases separated the two germline ends. CDR1 KGHSH and CDR2 LQKENI come from the germline V gene. The CDR3 is made up of 14 amino acids. CDR3 nucleotides: TGTGCCAGCTCACCAGGGTTCGCGGATTCACCCCTCCACTTT. It is translated as CASSPGFADSPLHF.

The rearrangement uses TRBV14 and TRBJ2-3; 7 bases map to TRBD2. This CDR3 region has 17 residues. Looked up from germline, CDR1 is SGHDN and CDR2 is FVKESK. The V segment lost 1 base and the J segment 3 bases; nucleotides outside the gene matches: 10. The CDR3 nucleotides read TGTGCCAGCAGCCAAGGCTTGACTAGCCGGCCGACAGATACGCAGTATTTT. It codes for CASSQGLTSRPTDTQYF.

This chain joins TRBV6-5 and TRBJ1-1; no clear D gene. CDR1 is MNHEY and CDR2 is SVGAGI in the germline V gene. The CDR3 is made up of 12 amino acids. V was pared by 5 bases and J by 1 base, with 5 bases between. CDR3 sequence (DNA): TGTGCCAGCAGTGCCAGGAACACTGAAGCTTTCTTT. It specifies CASSARNTEAFF.

The rearrangement joins TRBV7-3 to TRBJ1-6; tentatively, D is TRBD1 (5 bases). The CDR3 covers 15 residues. CDR1 is SGHTA, CDR2 FQGTGA, per germline. V gave up 4 bases and J gave up 6 bases, with 13 bases separating them. The CDR3 nucleotides are TGTGCCAGCAGCTCGCGAGGAGGGGCTAATTCACCCCTCCACTTT. This codes for CASSSRGGANSPLHF.

This sequence joins TRBV19 and TRBJ2-1, with 9 bases aligning to TRBD1. The CDR3 sequence is 15 residues long. J was trimmed by 5 bases and V by 6 bases; bases with no gene match: 8. CDR1 and CDR2 from the germline V gene are LNHDA and SQIVND (reference sequence). This CDR3 reads CASRMGDRDNNEQFF. The CDR3 DNA follows: TGTGCCAGTAGAATGGGGGACAGGGACAACAATGAGCAGTTCTTC.

CDR3 in DNA: TGCGCCAGCAGCTTGGAACTGACAAAGAATTCACCCCTCCACTTT. Protein sequence: CASSLELTKNSPLHF. This sequence joins TRBV5-1 and TRBJ1-6; no definite D call. This CDR3 contains 15 residues. Between the trimmed V and J ends, which lost 0 bases and 7 bases, there was a span of 11 bases. Germline assignment: CDR1 SGHRS and CDR2 YFSETQ.

This clone was detected only once. The V call is TRBV2, the J call TRBJ1-6; 10 nucleotides align to TRBD1. The V gene end was trimmed by 11 bases and the J gene end by 4 bases; junction bases not matched to a gene: 14. Germline values: CDR1 SNHLY, CDR2 FYNNEI. The CDR3 is 17 residues long. This CDR3 reads CAHQVVGQGMYNSPLHF. CDR3 coding DNA: TGTGCCCATCAGGTGGTGGGACAGGGGATGTATAATTCACCCCTCCACTTT. Based on the CDR3 plus reference TRBV2 and TRBJ1-6, the full variable domain is EPEVTQTPSHQVTQMGQEVILRCVPISNHLYFYWYRQILGQKVEFLVSFYNNEISEKSEIFDDQFSVERPDGSNFTLKIRSTKLEDSAMYFCAHQVVGQGMYNSPLHFGNGTRLTVT.

The genes are TRBV9 and TRBJ2-3; TRBD2 aligns across 9 bases. Per germline, CDR1 SGDLS and CDR2 YYNGEE. There are 18 residues in the CDR3. The V gene end was trimmed by 4 bases and the J gene end by 2 bases; junction bases not matched to a gene: 14. CDR3 nucleotides: TGTGCCAGCAGCCTGGGTCCGGGGACTAGCTTCAACACAGATACGCAGTATTTT. This sequence encodes CASSLGPGTSFNTDTQYF.

V usage is TRBV2 and J usage is TRBJ2-3, with D tentatively TRBD1 (5 bases). The CDR3 is 15 amino acids. From germline, CDR1 is SNHLY and CDR2 FYNNEI. The CDR3, as DNA: TGTGCGGGGCTGGTGCAGGTACTAAGCACAGATACGCAGTATTTT. This translates into CAGLVQVLSTDTQYF.